Described below is a single T cell receptor (beta chain) sequence and its context. Its target is unknown. The data derive from a study of blood T cells in healthy people across ages. Overall study findings and caveats: Among long-lived donors, naive CD4+ cells were more numerous and diversity higher than in aged donors. A roughly linear age-dependent decrease characterized TCR beta diversity per million T cells.

The draw of peripheral blood yielded roughly 9.1 milliliters from each donor. For the second PCR, which ran for about 7 to 11 cycles, a sample-barcoded 5' primer and a J-beta primer mix were used. TCRdb ran MiXCR on the 5' RACE reads and lists one entry per CDR3 protein. The table has 450,000 to 700,000 distinct CDR3 sequences, 25% to 30% seen once. Germline loops: CDR1 SGHTA, CDR2 FQGNSA. This CDR3 comprises 15 residues. V shed 1 base and J 3 bases; nucleotides not matched to a gene: 5. The material sequenced was blood. The TCR comes from a woman between 65 and 79 years old in good health. This chain links TRBV7-2 with TRBJ2-5, with 7 bases fitting TRBD2. This CDR3 reads CASSLVTSAEETQYF. DNA of the CDR3: TGTGCCAGCAGCTTAGTTACTAGCGCAGAAGAGACCCAGTACTTC.